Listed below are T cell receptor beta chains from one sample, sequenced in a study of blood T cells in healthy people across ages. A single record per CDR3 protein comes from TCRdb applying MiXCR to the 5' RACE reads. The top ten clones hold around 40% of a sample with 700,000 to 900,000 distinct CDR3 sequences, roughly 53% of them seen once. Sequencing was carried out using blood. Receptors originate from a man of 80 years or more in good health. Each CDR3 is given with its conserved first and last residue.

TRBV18,CASSPRQEHRYAYF
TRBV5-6,CASSPPTLLAGVPYEQYF
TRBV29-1,CSALSGTLSSYEQYF
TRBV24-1,CATSDAGSGANVLTF
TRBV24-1,CATSVWDEQFF
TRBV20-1,CSASNGWESNQPQHF
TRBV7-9,CASSPDRVNVRPGELFF
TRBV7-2,CASSLRQGTGPLAIHEQFF
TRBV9,CASSAWDRVTGANVLTF
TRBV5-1,CASSLEGLAGGREQYF
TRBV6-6,CASSISTKPYEQYF
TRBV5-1,CASSARDRVTYEQYF
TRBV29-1,CSAGLAGETQYF
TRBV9,CASSYSGTSTDTQYF
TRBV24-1,CATSELTTIEREKLFF
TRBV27,CASSPRRIPQEQYF
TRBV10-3,CAITRGYNNEQFF
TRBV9,CASSRAGMETQYF
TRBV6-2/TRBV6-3,CASSYPTSGSYEQYF
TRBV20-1,CSAGLAGVGKQFF
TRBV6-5,CASSYRAEGETQYF
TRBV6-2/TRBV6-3,CASSYTADRGEETQYF
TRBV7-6,CASSAAGTLDGYTF
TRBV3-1,CASSQWDTSFHRYAYF
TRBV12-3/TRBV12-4,CASSPGTRPLETQYF
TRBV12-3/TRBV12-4,CASRFSSTEAFF
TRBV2,CASSEMGRLSTDTQYF
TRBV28,CASARVFRPNEQFF
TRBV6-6,CASRDPDRGYEQYF
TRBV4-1,CASSPGTGKIYGYTF
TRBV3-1,CASSSGAFNEQFF
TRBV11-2,CASSLDKPRHRYAYF
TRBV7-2,CASSPGQGRWTYNEQFF
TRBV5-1,CASSSTSGIYNEQFF
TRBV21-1,CASSNRGLLSSYEQYF
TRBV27,CASSLWTDNSPLHF
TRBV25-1,CASSGLAEAFF
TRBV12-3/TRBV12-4,CASHLGQGHNSPLHF
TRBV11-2,CASSLRGHLSSGNTIYF
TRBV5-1,CASSQGNDQPQHF
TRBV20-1,CSAGRGEAGETQYF
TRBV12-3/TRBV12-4,CASSSRTGQAFF
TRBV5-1,CASSLVQSSSGANVLTF
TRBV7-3,CASSWTGIREQYF
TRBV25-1,CASSPGTSGRGGYEQYF
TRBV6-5,CASSYRDRSYEQYF
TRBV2,CASSAAGEINIQYF
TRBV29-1,CSAGGGQGIEAFF
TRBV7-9,CASRGDRAAYGYTF
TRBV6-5,CASSPTSGLSYEQYF
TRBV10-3,CAISGGQGAQYF
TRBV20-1,CSADIAGVNTEAFF